What follows are 15 T cell receptor beta chains derived from one specimen sequenced in a study of blood T cell repertoires in COVID-19. Assay: immunoSEQ multiplex PCR; the TCRdb copy retains only in-frame clones and omits some. The sample lists about 240,000 clones, approximately 90% occurring once. Sequencing was performed on PBMCs or T cells enriched from blood (not recorded which). Every receptor here comes from a woman aged 30 to 39 who had recovered from COVID-19.

This chain uses TRBV10-2 with TRBJ1-5; tentatively, D is TRBD1 (6 bases). From germline, CDR1 is WSHSY and CDR2 SAAADI. V lost 0 bases and J 0 bases, leaving 9 bases between the germline ends. The CDR3 covers 16 residues. The CDR3 is CASSESRGHSNQPQHF. The CDR3 coding sequence is TGCGCCAGCAGTGAGTCTAGGGGACATAGCAATCAGCCCCAGCATTTT.

V and J are TRBV14 and TRBJ2-7, with 7 bases matching TRBD2. With V trimmed by 3 bases and J by 1 base, 21 bases remained unmatched. Germline values: CDR1 SGHDN, CDR2 FVKESK. The CDR3 is made up of 20 amino acids. In nucleotides, the CDR3 is TGTGCCAGCAGCCAGACCTCCCCACCCATCACGCGGGAGAGTTCCTACGAGCAGTACTTC. Its translation: CASSQTSPPITRESSYEQYF.

V usage is TRBV5-5 and J usage is TRBJ1-1; D is undetermined. Germline CDR1 is SGHKS and CDR2 is YYEKEE (reference sequence). This CDR3 has 14 amino acids. Trimming removed 0 bases at V and 5 bases at J, with 11 bases between. The CDR3 DNA is TGTGCCAGCAGCTTGGACAGTTATCAGACTGAAGCTTTCTTT. It yields the protein CASSLDSYQTEAFF.

V gene TRBV7-9 combines with J gene TRBJ2-1, with D maybe TRBD2 (6 bases). CDR3 size: 14 residues. Germline assignment: CDR1 SEHNR and CDR2 FQNEAQ (reference sequence). V was cut by 5 bases and J by 3 bases, with 11 bases left in between. This CDR3 is CASSPASVYNEQFF. CDR3 bases: TGTGCCAGCAGCCCGGCTAGCGTCTACAATGAGCAGTTCTTC.

The rearrangement joins TRBV2 to TRBJ2-1, with D possibly being TRBD2 (6 bases). Trimming shortened V by 6 bases and J by 0 bases, and 12 bases separated the two germline ends. Per germline, CDR1 SNHLY and CDR2 FYNNEI. This CDR3 has 15 residues. CDR3 residues: CASRRGGASYNEQFF. The CDR3 DNA is TGTGCCAGCAGGAGGGGAGGAGCCTCCTACAATGAGCAGTTCTTC.

The chain is built from TRBV6-4 and TRBJ2-1, with 12 bases aligning to TRBD2. Germline loops: CDR1 MRHNA, CDR2 SNTAGT. The CDR3 spans 15 residues. The trim removed 2 bases at V and 5 bases at J, leaving 1 base unmatched. CDR3 coding DNA: TGTGCCAGCAGTGACCGGACTAGCGGGAACAATGAGCAGTTCTTC. This translates into CASSDRTSGNNEQFF.

The chain joins TRBV4-2 to TRBJ2-6, with D possibly being TRBD1 (5 bases). V lost 0 bases, J lost 0 bases, and 18 bases lay in between. This CDR3 has 20 residues. Germline CDR1 is LGHNA and CDR2 is YNFKEQ. This CDR3 reads CASSQDSSRARSSGANVLTF. DNA for the CDR3: TGTGCCAGCAGCCAAGATAGTAGCAGGGCCCGGAGCTCTGGGGCCAACGTCCTGACTTTC.

Note on this clone: A read error may explain this, as a much larger clone is one base away. The V call is TRBV7-2, the J call TRBJ1-2; 9 nucleotides align to TRBD1. CDR1 SGHTA and CDR2 FQGNSA come from the germline V gene. Losses at the gene ends were 5 bases for V and 2 bases for J; bases not matched to a gene: 3. The CDR3 consists of 14 residues. The CDR3 nucleotides read TGTGCCAGCAGCCAACAGGGGGCGAACTATGGCTACACCTTC. Its protein is CASSQQGANYGYTF.

This clone occurred a few times. The chain carries TRBV11-2 and TRBJ1-5; 8 bases fit TRBD1. The CDR3 loop spans 15 amino acids. CDR1 SGHAT and CDR2 FQNNGV come from the germline V gene. The trim removed 3 bases at V and 4 bases at J, leaving 5 bases unmatched. In nucleotides, the CDR3 is TGTGCCAGCAGCTTGGGGACAGGCCTTAATCAGCCCCAGCATTTT. This encodes CASSLGTGLNQPQHF. The variable domain in full, with the rest retrieved from reference TRBV11-2 and TRBJ1-5, is EAGVAQSPRYKIIEKRQSVAFWCNPISGHATLYWYQQILGQGPKLLIQFQNNGVVDDSQLPKDRFSAERLKGVDSTLKIQPAKLEDSAVYLCASSLGTGLNQPQHFGDGTRLSIL.

V gene TRBV10-3 combines with J gene TRBJ1-2; D ambiguous. Germline lookup yields CDR1 ENHRY and CDR2 SYGVKD. The CDR3 has 16 residues. The V and J ends lost 2 bases and 5 bases respectively, with 18 bases between them. The CDR3 loop reads CAISEGWRARLYGYTF. In DNA form, the CDR3 reads TGTGCCATCAGTGAGGGGTGGAGGGCGCGTTTATATGGCTACACCTTC.

The V gene is TRBV4-3, the J gene TRBJ1-1; TRBD1 is a possible D gene (5 bases). The CDR3 extends over 16 amino acids. Trimming cost V 0 bases and J 3 bases, with 14 bases left between them. From germline, CDR1 is LGHNA and CDR2 YSLEER. CDR3 coding DNA: TGCGCCAGCAGCCAAGATCAGACAGCCATTTACACTGAAGCTTTCTTT. Translation gives CASSQDQTAIYTEAFF.

The CDR3, as DNA: TGTGCCAGTAGTAGTGGATGGATGGACAGTTATAACTATGGCTACACCTTC. Protein product: CASSSGWMDSYNYGYTF. The chain couples TRBV19 to TRBJ1-2, with D possibly matching TRBD1 (6 bases). Trimming cost V 4 bases and J 1 base, with 19 bases left between them. Germline lookup yields CDR1 LNHDA and CDR2 SQIVND (reference sequence). The length of the CDR3 is 17 residues.

DNA for the CDR3: TGTGCCTGGAGGCCAGGGCTGAACACCGGGGAGCTGTTTTTT. This encodes CAWRPGLNTGELFF. V usage is TRBV30 and J usage is TRBJ2-2; the D gene is possibly TRBD1 (5 bases). This CDR3 is built from 14 residues. Trimming left V 3 bases short and J 1 base short, with 9 bases between. Germline V gives CDR1 GTSNPN, CDR2 SVGIG (reference sequence).

A word on this clone: Other DNA sequences in the sample encode the same CDR3. The chain carries TRBV28 and TRBJ1-5; 10 bases align to TRBD1. Per germline, CDR1 MDHEN and CDR2 SYDVKM. V lost 6 bases to trimming and J lost 4 bases; unmatched junction nucleotides: 6. The CDR3 extends over 15 amino acids. CDR3 sequence: CASSSGQGNNQPQHF. The DNA for the CDR3 is TGTGCCAGCAGCTCGGGACAGGGGAATAATCAGCCCCAGCATTTT.

V is TRBV11-2 and J is TRBJ2-7, with 7 bases lining up with TRBD1. The CDR3 runs to 13 residues. V was pared by 7 bases and J by 0 bases, with 3 bases of the junction left unmatched. The V gene's germline CDR1 is SGHAT and CDR2 FQNNGV. The CDR3 nucleotides read TGTGCCAGCACCCACAGGGGCTCCTACGAGCAGTACTTC. Its translation: CASTHRGSYEQYF.